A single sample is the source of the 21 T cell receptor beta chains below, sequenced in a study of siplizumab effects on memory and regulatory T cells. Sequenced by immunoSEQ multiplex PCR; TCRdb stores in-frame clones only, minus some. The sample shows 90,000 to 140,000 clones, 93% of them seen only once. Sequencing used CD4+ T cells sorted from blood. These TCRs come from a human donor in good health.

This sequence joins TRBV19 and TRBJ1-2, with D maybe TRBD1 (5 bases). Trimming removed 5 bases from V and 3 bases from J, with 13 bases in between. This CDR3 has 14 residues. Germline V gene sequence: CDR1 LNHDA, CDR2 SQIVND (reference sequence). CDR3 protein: CASSRRDGYYGYTF. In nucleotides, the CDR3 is TGTGCCAGTAGTCGCCGGGACGGATACTATGGCTACACCTTC.

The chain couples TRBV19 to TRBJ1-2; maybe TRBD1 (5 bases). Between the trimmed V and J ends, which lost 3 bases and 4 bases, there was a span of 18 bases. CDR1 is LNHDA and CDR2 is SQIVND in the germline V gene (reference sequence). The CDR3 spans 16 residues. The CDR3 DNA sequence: TGTGCCAGTAGTATGTCGCCGGGACCTGGGGGCTATGGCTACACCTTC. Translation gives CASSMSPGPGGYGYTF.

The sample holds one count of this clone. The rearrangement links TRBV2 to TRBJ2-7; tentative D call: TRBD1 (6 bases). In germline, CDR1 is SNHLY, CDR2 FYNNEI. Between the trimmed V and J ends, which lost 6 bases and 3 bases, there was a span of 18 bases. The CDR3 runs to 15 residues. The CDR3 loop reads CASRETGFWSYEQYF. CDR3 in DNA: TGTGCCAGCAGAGAAACAGGGTTCTGGAGCTACGAGCAGTACTTC.

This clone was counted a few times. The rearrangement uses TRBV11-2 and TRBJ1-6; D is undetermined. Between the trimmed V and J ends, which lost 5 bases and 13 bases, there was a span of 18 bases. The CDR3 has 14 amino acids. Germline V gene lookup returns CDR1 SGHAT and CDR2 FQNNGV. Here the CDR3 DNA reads TGTGCCAGCAGCCAAGGGTCTAGGCAGCTTCCCCTCCACTTT. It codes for CASSQGSRQLPLHF.

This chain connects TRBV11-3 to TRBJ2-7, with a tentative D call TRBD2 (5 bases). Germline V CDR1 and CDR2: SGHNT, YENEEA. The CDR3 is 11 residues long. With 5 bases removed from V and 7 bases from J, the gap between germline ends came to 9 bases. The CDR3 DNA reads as TGTGCCAGCAGCCCCGGGGAGGAGCAGTACTTC. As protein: CASSPGEEQYF.

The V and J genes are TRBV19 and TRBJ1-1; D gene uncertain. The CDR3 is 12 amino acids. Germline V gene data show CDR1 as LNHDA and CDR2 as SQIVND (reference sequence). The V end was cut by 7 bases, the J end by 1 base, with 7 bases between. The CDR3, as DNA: TGTGCCAGTAAACACTGGAACACTGAAGCTTTCTTT. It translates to CASKHWNTEAFF.

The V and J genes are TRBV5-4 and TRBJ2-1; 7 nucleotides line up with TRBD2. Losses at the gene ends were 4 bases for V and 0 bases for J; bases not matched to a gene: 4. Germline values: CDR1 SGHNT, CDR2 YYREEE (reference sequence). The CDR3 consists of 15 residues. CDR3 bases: TGTGCCAGCAGCCCGGGGGGTAGCTCCTACAATGAGCAGTTCTTC. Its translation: CASSPGGSSYNEQFF.

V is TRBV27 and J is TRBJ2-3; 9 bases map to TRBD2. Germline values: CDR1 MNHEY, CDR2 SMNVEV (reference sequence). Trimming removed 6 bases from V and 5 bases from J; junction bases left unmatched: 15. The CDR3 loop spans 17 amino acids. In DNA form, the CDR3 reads TGTGCCAGCAGCAGACCGACTAGCGGTCCCATCGGAGATACGCAGTATTTT. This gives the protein CASSRPTSGPIGDTQYF.

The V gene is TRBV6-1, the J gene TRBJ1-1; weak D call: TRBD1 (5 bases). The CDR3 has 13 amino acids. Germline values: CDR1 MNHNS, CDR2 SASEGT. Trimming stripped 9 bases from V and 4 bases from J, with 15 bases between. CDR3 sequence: CASTAGLITEAFF. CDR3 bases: TGTGCCAGTACTGCAGGGTTGATCACTGAAGCTTTCTTT.

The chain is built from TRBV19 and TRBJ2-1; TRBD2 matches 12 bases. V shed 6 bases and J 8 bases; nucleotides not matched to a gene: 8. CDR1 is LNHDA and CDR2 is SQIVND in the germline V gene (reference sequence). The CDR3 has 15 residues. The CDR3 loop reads CASSSLAGGSHEQFF. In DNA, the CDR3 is TGTGCCAGTAGCAGTCTAGCGGGGGGGTCTCATGAGCAGTTCTTC.

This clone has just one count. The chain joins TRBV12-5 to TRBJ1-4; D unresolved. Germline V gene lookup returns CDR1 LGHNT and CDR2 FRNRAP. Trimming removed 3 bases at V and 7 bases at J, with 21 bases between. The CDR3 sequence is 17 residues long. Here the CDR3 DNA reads TGTGCTAGTGGTTTAGGAGCGGAGTGTGCCGAGGGTGAAAAACTGTTTTTT. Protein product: CASGLGAECAEGEKLFF.

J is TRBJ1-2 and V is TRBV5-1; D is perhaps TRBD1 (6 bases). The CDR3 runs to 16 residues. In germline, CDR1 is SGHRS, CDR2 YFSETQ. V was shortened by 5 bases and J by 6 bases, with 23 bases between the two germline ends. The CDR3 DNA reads TGCGCCAGCAGTCCGGCTTGGGGACAACCAGGTCATGGCTACACCTTC. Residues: CASSPAWGQPGHGYTF.

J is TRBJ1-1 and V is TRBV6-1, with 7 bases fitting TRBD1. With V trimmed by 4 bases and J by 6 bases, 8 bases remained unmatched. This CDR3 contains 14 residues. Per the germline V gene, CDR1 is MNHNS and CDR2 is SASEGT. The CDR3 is CASSVNRGGAEAFF. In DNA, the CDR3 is TGTGCCAGCAGTGTAAACAGGGGAGGCGCTGAAGCTTTCTTT.

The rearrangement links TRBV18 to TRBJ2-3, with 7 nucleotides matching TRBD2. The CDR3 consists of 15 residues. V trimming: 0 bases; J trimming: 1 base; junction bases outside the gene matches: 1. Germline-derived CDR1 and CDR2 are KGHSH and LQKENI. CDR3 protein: CASSPPRGGTDTQYF. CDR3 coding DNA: TGTGCCAGCTCACCACCACGGGGGGGCACAGATACGCAGTATTTT.

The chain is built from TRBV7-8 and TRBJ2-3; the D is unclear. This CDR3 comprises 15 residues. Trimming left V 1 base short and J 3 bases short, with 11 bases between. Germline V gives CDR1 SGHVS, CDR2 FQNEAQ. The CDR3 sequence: CASSLGFLETDTQYF. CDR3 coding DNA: TGTGCCAGCAGCTTAGGTTTCTTGGAGACAGATACGCAGTATTTT.

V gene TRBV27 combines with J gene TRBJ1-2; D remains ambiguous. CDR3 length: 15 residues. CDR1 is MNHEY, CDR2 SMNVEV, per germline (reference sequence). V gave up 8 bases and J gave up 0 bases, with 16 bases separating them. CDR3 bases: TGTGCCAGCTCCCCTCAGACAATTACTAACTATGGCTACACCTTC. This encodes CASSPQTITNYGYTF.

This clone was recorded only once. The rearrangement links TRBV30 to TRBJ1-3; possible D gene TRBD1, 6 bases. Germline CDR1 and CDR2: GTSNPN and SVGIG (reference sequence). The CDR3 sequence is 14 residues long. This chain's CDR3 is CAKQTRGPGNTIYF. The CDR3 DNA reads TGTGCAAAACAAACCCGGGGGCCTGGAAACACCATATATTTT.

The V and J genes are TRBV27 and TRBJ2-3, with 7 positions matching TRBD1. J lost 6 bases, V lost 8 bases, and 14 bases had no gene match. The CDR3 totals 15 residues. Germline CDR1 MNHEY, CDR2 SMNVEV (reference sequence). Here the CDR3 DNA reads TGTGCCAGCGCGCTTGAACAGGGGTTTGGGGATACGCAGTATTTT. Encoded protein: CASALEQGFGDTQYF.

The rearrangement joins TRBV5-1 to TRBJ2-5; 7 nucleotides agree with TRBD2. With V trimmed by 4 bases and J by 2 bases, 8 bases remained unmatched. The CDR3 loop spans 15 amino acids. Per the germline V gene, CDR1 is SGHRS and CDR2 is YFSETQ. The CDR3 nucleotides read TGCGCCAGCAGCCCCGTAAAGGGAGGGCAAGAGACCCAGTACTTC. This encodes CASSPVKGGQETQYF. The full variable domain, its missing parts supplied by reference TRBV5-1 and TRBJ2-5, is KAGVTQTPRYLIKTRGQQVTLSCSPISGHRSVSWYQQTPGQGLQFLFEYFSETQRNKGNFPGRFSGRQFSNSRSEMNVSTLELGDSALYLCASSPVKGGQETQYFGPGTRLLVL.

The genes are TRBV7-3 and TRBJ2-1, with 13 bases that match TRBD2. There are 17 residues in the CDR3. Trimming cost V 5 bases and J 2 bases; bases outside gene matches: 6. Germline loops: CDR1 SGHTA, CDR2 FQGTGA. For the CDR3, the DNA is TGTGCCAGCAGCCAAACTAGCGGGAGGGCCGCCTACAATGAGCAGTTCTTC. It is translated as CASSQTSGRAAYNEQFF. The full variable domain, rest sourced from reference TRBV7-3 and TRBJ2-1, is GAGVSQTPSNKVTEKGKYVELRCDPISGHTALYWYRQSLGQGPEFLIYFQGTGAADDSGLPNDRFFAVRPEGSVSTLKIQRTERGDSAVYLCASSQTSGRAAYNEQFFGPGTRLTVL.

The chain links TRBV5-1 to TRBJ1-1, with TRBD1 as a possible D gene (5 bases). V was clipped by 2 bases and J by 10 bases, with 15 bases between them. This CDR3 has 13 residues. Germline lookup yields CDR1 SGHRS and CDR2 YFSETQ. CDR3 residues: CASSFTPTERAFF. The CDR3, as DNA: TGCGCCAGCAGCTTTACCCCGACAGAGAGAGCTTTCTTT.